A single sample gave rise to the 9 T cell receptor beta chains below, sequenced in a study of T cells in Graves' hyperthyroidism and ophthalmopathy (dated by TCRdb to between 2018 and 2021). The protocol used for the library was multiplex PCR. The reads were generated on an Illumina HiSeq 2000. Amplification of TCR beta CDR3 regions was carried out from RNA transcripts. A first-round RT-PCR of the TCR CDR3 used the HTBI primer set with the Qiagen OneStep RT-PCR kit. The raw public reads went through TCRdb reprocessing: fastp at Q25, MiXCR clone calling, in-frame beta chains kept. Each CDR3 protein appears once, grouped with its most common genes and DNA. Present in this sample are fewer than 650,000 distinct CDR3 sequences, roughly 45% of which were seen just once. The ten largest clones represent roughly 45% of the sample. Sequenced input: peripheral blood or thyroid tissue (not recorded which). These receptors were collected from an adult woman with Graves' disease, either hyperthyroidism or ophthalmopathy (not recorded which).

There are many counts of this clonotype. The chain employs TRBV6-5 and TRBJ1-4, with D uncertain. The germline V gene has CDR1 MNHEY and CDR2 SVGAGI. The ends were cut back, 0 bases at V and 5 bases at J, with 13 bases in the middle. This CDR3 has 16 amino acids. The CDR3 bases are TGTGCCAGCAGTTACTCGATGACCGGGAAAAATGAAAAACTGTTTTTT. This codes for CASSYSMTGKNEKLFF.

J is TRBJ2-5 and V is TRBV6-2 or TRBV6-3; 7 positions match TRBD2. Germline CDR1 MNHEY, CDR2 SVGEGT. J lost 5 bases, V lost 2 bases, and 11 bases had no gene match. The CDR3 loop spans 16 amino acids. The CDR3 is CASSYTAGRIAETQYF. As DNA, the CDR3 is TGTGCCAGCAGTTACACCGCCGGGAGGATCGCCGAGACCCAGTACTTC.

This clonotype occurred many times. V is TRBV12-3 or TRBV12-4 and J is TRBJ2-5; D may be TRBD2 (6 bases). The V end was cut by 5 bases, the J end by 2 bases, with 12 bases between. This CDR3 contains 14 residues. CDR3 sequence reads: CASSRVGLQETQYF. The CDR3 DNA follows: TGTGCCAGCAGTCGGGTGGGACTGCAAGAGACCCAGTACTTC.

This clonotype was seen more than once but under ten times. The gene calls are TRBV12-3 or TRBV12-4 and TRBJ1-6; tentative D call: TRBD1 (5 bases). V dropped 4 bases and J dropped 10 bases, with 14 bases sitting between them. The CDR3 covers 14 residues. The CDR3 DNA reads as TGTGCCAGCAGTTCTCGGCAGGGTGAATCACCCCTCCACTTT. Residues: CASSSRQGESPLHF.

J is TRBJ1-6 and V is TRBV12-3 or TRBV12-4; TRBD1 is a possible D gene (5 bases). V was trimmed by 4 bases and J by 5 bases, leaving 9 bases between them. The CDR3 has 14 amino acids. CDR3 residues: CASSYRGDNSPLHF. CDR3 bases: TGTGCCAGCAGTTACCGGGGGGATAATTCACCCCTCCACTTT.

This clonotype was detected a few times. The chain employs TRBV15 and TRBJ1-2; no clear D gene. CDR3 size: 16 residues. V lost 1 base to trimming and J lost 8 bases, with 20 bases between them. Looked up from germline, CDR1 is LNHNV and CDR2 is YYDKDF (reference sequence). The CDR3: CATSRAEQDGQRGYTF. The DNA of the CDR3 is TGTGCCACCAGCAGAGCGGAGCAAGACGGGCAAAGAGGCTACACCTTC.

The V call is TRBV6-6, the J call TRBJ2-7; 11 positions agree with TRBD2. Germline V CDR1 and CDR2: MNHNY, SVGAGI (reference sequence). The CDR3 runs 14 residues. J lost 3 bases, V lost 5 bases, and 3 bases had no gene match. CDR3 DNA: TGTGCCAGCAGTATCACTAGCGGGAGCTACGAGCAGTACTTC. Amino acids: CASSITSGSYEQYF.

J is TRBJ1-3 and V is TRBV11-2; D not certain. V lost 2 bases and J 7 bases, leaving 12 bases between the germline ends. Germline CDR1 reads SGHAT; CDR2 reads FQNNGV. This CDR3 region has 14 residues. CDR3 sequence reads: CASSLSPDGNTIYF. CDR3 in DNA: TGTGCCAGCAGCTTATCCCCTGACGGTAACACCATATATTTT.

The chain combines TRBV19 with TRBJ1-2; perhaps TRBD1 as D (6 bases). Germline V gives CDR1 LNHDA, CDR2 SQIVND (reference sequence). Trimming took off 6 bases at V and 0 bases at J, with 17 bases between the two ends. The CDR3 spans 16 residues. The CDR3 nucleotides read TGTGCCAGTAGCCCAAAGGGGGAAGGGGCTAACTATGGCTACACCTTC. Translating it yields CASSPKGEGANYGYTF.